Here is one T cell receptor beta chain with its context. A v3.0 immunoSEQ assay was performed at survey level. Sequencing was performed with immunoSEQ multiplex PCR; in TCRdb, only in-frame clones are kept and a portion is missing. The data hold tens of thousands of clones, with roughly 83% observed a single time. Germline assignment: CDR1 WNHNN and CDR2 SYGVQD (reference sequence). The junction had 7 bases not matched to a gene; V was cut back by 3 bases and J by 5 bases. This CDR3 is built from 15 residues. These data are taken from a study of long-term antiretroviral therapy in people with HIV. V gene TRBV10-1 combines with J gene TRBJ2-7, with 10 bases that match TRBD1. This sequence originates from a man between 18 and 29 years old with HIV. The sample here was unsorted PBMCs, taken 1.9 years after starting antiretroviral therapy. Here the CDR3 DNA reads TGCGCCAGCAGTGATGGACAGGGGGGAATGGACGAGCAGTACTTC. This gives the protein CASSDGQGGMDEQYF.